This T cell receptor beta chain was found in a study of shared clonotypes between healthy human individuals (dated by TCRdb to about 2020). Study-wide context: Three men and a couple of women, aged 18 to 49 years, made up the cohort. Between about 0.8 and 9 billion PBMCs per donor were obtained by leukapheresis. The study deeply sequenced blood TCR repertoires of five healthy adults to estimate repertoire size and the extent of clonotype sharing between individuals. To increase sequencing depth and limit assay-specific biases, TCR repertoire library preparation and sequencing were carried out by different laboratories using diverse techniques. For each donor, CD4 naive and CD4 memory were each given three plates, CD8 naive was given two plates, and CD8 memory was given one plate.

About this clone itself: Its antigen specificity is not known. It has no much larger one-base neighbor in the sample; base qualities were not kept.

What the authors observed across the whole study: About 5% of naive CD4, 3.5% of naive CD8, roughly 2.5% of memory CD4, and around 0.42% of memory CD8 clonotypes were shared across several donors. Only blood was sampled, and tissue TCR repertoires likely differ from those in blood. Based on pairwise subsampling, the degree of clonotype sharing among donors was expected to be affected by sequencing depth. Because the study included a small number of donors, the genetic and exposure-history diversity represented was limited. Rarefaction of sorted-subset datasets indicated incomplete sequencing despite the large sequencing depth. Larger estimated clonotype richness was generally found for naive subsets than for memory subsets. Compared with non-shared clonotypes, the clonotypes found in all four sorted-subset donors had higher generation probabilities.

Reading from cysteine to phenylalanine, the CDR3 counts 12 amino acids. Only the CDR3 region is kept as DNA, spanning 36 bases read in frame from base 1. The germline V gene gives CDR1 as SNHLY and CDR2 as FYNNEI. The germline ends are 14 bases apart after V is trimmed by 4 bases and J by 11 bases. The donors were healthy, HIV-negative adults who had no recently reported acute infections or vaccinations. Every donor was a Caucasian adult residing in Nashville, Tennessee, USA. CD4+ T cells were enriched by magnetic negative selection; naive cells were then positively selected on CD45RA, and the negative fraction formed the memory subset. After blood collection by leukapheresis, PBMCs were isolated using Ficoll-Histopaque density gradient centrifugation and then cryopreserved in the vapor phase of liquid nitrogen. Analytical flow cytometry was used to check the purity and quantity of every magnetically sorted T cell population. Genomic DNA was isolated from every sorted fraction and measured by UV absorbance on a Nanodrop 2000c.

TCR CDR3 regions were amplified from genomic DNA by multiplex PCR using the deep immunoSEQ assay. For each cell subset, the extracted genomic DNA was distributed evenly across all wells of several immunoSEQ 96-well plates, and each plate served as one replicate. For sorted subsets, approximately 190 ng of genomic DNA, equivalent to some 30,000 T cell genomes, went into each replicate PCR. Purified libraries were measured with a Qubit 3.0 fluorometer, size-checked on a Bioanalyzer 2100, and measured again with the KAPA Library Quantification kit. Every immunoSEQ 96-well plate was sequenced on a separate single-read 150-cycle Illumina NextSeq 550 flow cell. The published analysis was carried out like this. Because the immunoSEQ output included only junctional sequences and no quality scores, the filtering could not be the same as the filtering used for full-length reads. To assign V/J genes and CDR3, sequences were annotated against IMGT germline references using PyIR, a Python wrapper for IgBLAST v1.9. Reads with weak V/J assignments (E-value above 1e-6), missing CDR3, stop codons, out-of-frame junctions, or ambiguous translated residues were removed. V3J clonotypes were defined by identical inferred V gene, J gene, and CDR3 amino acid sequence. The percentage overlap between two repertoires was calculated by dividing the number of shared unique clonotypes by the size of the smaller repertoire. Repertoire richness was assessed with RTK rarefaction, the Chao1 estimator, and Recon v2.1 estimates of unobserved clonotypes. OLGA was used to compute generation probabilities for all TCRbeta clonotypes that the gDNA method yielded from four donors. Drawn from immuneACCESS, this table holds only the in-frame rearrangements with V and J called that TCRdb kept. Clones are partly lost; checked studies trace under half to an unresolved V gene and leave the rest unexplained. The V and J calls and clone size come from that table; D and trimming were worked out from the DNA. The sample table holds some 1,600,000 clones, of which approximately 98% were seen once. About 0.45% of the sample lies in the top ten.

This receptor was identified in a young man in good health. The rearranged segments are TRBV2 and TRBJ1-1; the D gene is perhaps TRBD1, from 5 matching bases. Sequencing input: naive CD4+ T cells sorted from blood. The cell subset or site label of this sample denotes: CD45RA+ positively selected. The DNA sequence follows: TGTGCCAGCAGTGGACAGCCCATCGGGGCTTTCTTT. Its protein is CASSGQPIGAFF.